This T cell receptor (beta chain) was recovered during a study of OX40 agonist ivuxolimab in advanced cancers. Study summary: Intravenous ivuxolimab at 0.01 to 10 mg/kg was given to patients every 2 weeks. Patients with hepatocellular carcinoma, melanoma, renal cell or head and neck cancer made up the dose-escalation patients.

This CDR3 region has 14 residues. With 0 bases removed from V and 4 bases from J, the gap between germline ends came to 10 bases. CDR1 and CDR2 from the germline V gene are SGHRS and YFSETQ. Only in-frame clones appear in the TCRdb table, and some are missing; sequencing was by immunoSEQ multiplex PCR. The table has about 48,000 clones, approximately 86% seen once. The chain couples TRBV5-1 to TRBJ1-2; D is unclear. This specimen consisted of CD4+ or CD8+ T cells sorted from blood, obtained in a trial of the OX40 agonist ivuxolimab. This TCR was sampled from an adult with an advanced solid tumor such as melanoma, head and neck, liver or kidney cancer. The CDR3 DNA follows: TGCGCCAGCAGCTTGGGCCAGTCAATCTATGGCTACACCTTC. Its translation: CASSLGQSIYGYTF.